The clone carrying this T cell receptor (beta chain) was seen more than once but under ten times. Its antigen is still unknown. This entry belongs to a study of blood T cells in healthy people across ages. Donor samples were obtained from healthy Caucasian individuals from Russia, aged about 6 to 95. At least 7 million PBMCs were isolated per sample. CDR1 and CDR2 (germline): DFQATT, SNEGSKA (reference sequence). V gave up 2 bases and J gave up 2 bases; unmatched junction bases: 8. The CDR3 runs to 17 residues. Broader study findings: A greater number of naive CD4+ cells and higher diversity distinguished long-lived donors from aged donors. Diversity of TCR beta per million T cells declined in a roughly linear way with age.

A second PCR of 7 to 11 cycles used a sample-barcoded 5' primer and a J-beta primer mix. TCRdb re-analysed the 5' RACE reads in MiXCR, keeping a single row per CDR3 protein. The sample lists about 1.6 million distinct CDR3 sequences, around 35% seen once, with about 11% in the top ten. Input material: blood. This sequence was found in a woman aged 30 to 39 in good health. This chain joins TRBV20-1 and TRBJ2-3; 12 nucleotides line up with TRBD2. Here the CDR3 reads CSARKTSGRGVTDTQYF. DNA of the CDR3: TGCAGTGCTAGAAAGACTAGCGGGAGAGGGGTCACAGATACGCAGTATTTT.